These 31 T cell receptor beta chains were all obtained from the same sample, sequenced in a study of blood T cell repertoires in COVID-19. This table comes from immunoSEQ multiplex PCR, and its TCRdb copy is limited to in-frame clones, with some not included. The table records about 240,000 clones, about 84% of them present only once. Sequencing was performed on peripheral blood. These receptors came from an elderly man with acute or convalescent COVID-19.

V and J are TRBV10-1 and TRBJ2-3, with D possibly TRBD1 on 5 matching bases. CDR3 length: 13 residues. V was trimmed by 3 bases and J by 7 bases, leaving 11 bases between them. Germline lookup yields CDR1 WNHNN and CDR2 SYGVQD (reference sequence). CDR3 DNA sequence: TGCGCCAGCAGTGAAGGGGTACGGAATACGCAGTATTTT. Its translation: CASSEGVRNTQYF.

CDR3 protein: CASSSLETQYF. The DNA of the CDR3 is TGTGCCAGCAGTTCCTTGGAGACCCAGTACTTC. The chain couples TRBV6-5 to TRBJ2-5; no clear D. V shed 4 bases and J shed 5 bases, with 5 bases lying between them. The CDR3 sequence is 11 residues long. The germline V gene has CDR1 MNHEY and CDR2 SVGAGI.

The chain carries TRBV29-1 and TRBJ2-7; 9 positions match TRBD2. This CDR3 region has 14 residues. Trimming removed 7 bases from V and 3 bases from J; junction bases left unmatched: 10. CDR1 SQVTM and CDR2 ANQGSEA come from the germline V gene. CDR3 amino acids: CSARGPSGIYEQYF. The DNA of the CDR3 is TGCAGCGCTAGGGGGCCTAGCGGGATCTACGAGCAGTACTTC.

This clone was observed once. CDR3: CASSLGLSYGYTF. In nucleotides, the CDR3 is TGTGCCAGCAGTTTGGGGCTGAGCTATGGCTACACCTTC. The chain couples TRBV27 to TRBJ1-2, with D tentatively TRBD1 (5 bases). Trimming took off 3 bases at V and 4 bases at J, with 9 bases between the two ends. Germline CDR1 is MNHEY and CDR2 is SMNVEV (reference sequence). The CDR3 has 13 amino acids.

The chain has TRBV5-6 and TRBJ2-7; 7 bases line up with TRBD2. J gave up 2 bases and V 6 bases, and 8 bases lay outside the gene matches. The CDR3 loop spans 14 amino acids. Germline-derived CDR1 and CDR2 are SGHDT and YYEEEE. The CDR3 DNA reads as TGTGCCAGCACCTTTCGCGGGAGCACCTACGAGCAGTACTTC. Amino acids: CASTFRGSTYEQYF.

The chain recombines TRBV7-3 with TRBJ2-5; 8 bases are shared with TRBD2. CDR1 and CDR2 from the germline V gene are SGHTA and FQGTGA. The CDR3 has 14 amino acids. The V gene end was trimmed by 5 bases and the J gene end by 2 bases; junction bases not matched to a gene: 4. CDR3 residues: CASSTSGGQETQYF. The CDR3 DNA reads TGTGCCAGCAGCACGTCGGGAGGGCAAGAGACCCAGTACTTC.

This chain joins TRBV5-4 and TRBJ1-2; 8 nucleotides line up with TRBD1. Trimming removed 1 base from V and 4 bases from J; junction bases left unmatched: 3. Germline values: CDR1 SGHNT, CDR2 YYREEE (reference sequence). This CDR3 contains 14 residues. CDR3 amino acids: CASSLTGGGYGYTF. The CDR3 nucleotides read TGTGCCAGCAGCTTGACAGGGGGAGGCTATGGCTACACCTTC.

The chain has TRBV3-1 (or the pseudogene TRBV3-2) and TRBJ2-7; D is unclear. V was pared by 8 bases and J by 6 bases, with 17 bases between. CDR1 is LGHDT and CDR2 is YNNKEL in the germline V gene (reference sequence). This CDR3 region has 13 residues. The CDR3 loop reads CASGLPLGGEQYF. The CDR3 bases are TGTGCCAGCGGCCTCCCCCTCGGCGGCGAGCAGTACTTC.

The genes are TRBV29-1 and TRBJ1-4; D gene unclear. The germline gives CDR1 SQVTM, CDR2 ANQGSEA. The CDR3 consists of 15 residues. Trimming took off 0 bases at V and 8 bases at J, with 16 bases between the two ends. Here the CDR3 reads CSVEDKWSPREKLFF. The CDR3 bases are TGCAGCGTTGAAGACAAATGGTCGCCTCGGGAAAAACTGTTTTTT.

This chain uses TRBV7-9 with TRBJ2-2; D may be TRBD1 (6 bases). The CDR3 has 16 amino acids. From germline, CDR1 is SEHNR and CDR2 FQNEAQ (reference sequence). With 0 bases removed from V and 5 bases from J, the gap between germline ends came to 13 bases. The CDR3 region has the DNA TGTGCCAGCAGCTTAGCCGAGGACAGATGGACCGGGGAGCTGTTTTTT. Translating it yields CASSLAEDRWTGELFF.

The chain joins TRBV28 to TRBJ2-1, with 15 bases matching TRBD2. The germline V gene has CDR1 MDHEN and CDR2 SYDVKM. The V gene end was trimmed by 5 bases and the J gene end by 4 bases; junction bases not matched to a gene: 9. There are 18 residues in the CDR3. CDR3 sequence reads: CASSGTSGRSAEYNEQFF. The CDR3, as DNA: TGTGCCAGCAGTGGGACTAGCGGGAGGTCCGCGGAGTACAATGAGCAGTTCTTC.

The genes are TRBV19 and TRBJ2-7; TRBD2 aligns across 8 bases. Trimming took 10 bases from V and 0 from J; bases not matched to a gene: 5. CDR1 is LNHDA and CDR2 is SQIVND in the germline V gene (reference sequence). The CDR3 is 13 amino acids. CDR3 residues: CATQLAASYEQYF. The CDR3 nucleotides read TGTGCCACCCAACTAGCGGCCTCCTACGAGCAGTACTTC.

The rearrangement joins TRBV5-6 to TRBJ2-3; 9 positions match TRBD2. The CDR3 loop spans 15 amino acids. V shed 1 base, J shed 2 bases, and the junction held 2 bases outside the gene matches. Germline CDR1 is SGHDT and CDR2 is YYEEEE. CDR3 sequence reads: CASSLLAGSTDTQYF. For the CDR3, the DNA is TGTGCCAGCAGCTTGCTAGCGGGATCCACAGATACGCAGTATTTT.

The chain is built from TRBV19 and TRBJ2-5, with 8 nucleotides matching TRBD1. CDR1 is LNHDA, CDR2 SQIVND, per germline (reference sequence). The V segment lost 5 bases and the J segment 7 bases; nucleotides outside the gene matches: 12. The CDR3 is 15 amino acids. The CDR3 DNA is TGTGCCAGTAGTGCTAAGACAGGGGCCGGGGGGACCCAGTACTTC. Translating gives CASSAKTGAGGTQYF.

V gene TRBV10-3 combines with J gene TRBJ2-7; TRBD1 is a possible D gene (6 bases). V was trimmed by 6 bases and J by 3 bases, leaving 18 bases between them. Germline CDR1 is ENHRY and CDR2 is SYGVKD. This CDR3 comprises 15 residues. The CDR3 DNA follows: TGTGCCATCAGCGACCGGGACATGGGGCACTACGAGCAGTACTTC. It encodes CAISDRDMGHYEQYF.

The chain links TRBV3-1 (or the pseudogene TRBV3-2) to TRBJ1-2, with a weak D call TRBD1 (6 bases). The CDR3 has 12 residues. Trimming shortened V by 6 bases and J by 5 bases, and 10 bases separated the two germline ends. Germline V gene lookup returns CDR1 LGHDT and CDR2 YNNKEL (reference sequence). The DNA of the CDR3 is TGTGCCAGCAGAGGGACACTATATGGCTACACCTTC. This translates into CASRGTLYGYTF.

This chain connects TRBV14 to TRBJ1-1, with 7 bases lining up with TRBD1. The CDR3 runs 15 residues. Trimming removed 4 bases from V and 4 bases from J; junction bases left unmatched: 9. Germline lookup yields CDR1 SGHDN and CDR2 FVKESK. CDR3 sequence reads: CASSLRTGWSTEAFF. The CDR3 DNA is TGTGCCAGCAGCCTCCGGACAGGCTGGAGCACTGAAGCTTTCTTT.

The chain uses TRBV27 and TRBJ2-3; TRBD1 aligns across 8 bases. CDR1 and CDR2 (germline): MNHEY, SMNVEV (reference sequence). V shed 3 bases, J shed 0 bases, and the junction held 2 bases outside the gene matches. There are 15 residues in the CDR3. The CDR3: CASSLTGVSTDTQYF. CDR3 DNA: TGTGCCAGCAGTTTGACAGGGGTGAGCACAGATACGCAGTATTTT.

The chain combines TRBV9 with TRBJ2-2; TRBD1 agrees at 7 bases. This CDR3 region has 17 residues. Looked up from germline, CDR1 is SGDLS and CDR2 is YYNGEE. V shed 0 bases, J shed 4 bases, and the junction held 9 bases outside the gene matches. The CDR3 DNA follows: TGTGCCAGCAGCGTAGGAGGAACAGGGGCCGTCACCGGGGAGCTGTTTTTT. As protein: CASSVGGTGAVTGELFF.

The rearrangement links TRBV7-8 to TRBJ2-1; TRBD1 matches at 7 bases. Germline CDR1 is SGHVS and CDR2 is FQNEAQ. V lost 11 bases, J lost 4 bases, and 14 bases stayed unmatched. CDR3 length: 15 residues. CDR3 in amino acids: CAASLGRTGYNEQFF. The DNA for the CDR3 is TGTGCCGCGAGCTTGGGTCGGACAGGTTACAATGAGCAGTTCTTC.

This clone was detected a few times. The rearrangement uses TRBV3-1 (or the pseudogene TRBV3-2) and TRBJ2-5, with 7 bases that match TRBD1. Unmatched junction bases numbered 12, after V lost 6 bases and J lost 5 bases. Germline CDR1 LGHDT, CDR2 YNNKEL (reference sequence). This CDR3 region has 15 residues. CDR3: CASRSGSSRGETQYF. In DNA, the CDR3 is TGTGCCAGCAGATCTGGGAGCAGCAGGGGGGAGACCCAGTACTTC.

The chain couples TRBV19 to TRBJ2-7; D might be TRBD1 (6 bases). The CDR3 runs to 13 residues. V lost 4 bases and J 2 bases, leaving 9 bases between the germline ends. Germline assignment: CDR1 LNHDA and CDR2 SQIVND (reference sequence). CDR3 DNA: TGTGCCAGTAGTAAAACAGGGACCTACGAGCAGTACTTC. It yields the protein CASSKTGTYEQYF.

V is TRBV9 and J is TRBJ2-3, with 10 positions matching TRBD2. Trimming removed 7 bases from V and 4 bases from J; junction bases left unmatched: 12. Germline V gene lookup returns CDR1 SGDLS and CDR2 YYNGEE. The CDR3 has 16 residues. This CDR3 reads CASGTSAGGPPDTQYF. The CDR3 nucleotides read TGTGCCAGCGGGACGTCAGCGGGAGGGCCGCCAGATACGCAGTATTTT. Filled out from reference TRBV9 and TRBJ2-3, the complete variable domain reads DSGVTQTPKHLITATGQRVTLRCSPRSGDLSVYWYQQSLDQGLQFLIQYYNGEERAKGNILERFSAQQFPDLHSELNLSSLELGDSALYFCASGTSAGGPPDTQYFGPGTRLTVL.

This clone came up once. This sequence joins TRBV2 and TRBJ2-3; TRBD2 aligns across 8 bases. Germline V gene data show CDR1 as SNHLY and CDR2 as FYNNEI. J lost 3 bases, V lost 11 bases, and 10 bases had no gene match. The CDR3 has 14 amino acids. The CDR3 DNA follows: TGTGCCTTCTTAGCGGGGCGGGGGACAGATACGCAGTATTTT. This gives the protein CAFLAGRGTDTQYF.

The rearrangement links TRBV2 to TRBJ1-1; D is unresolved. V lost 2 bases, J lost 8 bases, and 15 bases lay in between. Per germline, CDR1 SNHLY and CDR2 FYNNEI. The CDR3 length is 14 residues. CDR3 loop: CASSEMGSITEAFF. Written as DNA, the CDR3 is TGTGCCAGCAGTGAAATGGGCTCGATAACGGAAGCTTTCTTT.

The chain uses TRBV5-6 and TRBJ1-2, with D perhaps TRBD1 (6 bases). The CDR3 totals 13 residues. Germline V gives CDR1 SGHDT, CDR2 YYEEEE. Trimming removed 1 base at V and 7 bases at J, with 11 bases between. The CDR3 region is CASSLRGGRGYTF. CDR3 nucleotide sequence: TGTGCCAGCAGCTTGAGGGGGGGTCGTGGCTACACCTTC.

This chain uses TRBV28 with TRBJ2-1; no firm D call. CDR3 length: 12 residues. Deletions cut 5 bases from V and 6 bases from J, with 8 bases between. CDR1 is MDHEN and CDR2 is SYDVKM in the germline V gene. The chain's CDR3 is CASSPEINEQFF. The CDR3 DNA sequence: TGTGCCAGCAGTCCTGAGATCAATGAGCAGTTCTTC. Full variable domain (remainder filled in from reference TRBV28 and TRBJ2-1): DVKVTQSSRYLVKRTGEKVFLECVQDMDHENMFWYRQDPGLGLRLIYFSYDVKMKEKGDIPEGYSVSREKKERFSLILESASTNQTSMYLCASSPEINEQFFGPGTRLTVL.

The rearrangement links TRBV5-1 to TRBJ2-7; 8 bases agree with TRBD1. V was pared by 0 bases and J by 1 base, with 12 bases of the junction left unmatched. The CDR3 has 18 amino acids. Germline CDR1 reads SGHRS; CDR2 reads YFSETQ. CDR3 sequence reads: CASSLAGVAGTGSYEQYF. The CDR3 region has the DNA TGCGCCAGCAGCTTGGCCGGGGTTGCGGGGACAGGATCCTACGAGCAGTACTTC.

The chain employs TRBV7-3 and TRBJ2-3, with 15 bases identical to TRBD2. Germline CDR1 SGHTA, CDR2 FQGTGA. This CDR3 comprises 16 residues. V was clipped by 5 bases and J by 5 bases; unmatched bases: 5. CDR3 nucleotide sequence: TGTGCCAGCAGCCCCGGACTAGCGGGAGGGGTAGATACGCAGTATTTT. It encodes CASSPGLAGGVDTQYF.

The CDR3 DNA reads TGTGCCAGCAGCCCCCTGAGGGTCCGCACAGATACGCAGTATTTT. Translation gives CASSPLRVRTDTQYF. This chain uses TRBV11-2 with TRBJ2-3, with a tentative D call TRBD2 (5 bases). Germline lookup yields CDR1 SGHAT and CDR2 FQNNGV. Trimming took 5 bases from V and 1 from J, leaving 13 bases between them. The CDR3 has 15 amino acids.

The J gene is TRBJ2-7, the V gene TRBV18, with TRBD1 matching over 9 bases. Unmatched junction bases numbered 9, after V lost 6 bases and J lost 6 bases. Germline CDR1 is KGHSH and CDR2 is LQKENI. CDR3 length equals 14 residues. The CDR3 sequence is CASSGGQGVSEQYF. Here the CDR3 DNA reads TGTGCCAGCTCTGGGGGACAGGGCGTCTCCGAGCAGTACTTC.